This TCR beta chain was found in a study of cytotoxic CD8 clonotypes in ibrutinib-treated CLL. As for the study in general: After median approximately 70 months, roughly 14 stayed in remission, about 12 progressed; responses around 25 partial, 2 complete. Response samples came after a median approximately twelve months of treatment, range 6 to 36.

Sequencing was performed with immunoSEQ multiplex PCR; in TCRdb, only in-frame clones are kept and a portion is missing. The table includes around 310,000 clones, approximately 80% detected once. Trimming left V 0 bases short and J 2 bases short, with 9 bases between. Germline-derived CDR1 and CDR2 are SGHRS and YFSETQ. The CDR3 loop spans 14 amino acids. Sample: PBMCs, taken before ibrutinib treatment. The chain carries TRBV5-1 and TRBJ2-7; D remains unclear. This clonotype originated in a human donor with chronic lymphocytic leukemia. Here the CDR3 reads CASSLEAQTYEQYF. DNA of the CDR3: TGCGCCAGCAGCTTGGAGGCGCAGACCTACGAGCAGTACTTC.